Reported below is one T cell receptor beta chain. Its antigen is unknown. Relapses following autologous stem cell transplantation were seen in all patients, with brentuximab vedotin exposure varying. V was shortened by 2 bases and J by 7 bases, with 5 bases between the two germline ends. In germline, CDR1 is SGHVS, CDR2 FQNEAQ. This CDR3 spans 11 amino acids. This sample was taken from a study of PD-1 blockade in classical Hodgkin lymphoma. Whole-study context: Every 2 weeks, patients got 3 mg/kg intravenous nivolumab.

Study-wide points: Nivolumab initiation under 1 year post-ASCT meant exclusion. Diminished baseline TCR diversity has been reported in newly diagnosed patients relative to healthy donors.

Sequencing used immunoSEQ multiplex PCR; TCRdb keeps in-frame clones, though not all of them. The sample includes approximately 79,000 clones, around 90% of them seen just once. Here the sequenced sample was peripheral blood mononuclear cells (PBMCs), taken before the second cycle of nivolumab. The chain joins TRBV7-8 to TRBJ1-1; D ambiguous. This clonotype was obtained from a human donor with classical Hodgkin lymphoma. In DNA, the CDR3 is TGTGCCAGCAGCTTAAACGGTGAAGCTTTCTTT. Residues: CASSLNGEAFF. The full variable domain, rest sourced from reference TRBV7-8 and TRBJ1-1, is GAGVSQSPRYKVAKRGQDVALRCDPISGHVSLFWYQQALGQGPEFLTYFQNEAQLDKSGLPSDRFFAERPEGSVSTLKIQRTQQEDSAVYLCASSLNGEAFFGQGTRLTVV.